This paragraph covers one TCR beta chain sequence. The CDR3 loop spans 18 amino acids. The ends lost 4 bases at V and 5 bases at J; junction bases unmatched: 17. CDR1 and CDR2 from the germline V gene are SGHRS and YFSETQ. Every donor was a Caucasian adult from Nashville, Tennessee. Genomic DNA, for the unsorted samples, came from tens of millions of PBMCs. Around 300 ng DNA, tens of thousands of T cell genomes, went into unsorted PBMC replicate PCRs. The assay was immunoSEQ multiplex PCR, and TCRdb's table has in-frame clones only and misses some. The sample has under 600,000 clones, around 78% seen once. The source of the sample is a study of shared clonotypes between healthy human individuals. Study background: Donor composition was a couple of women and a few men, aged 18 to 49.

The specimen was PBMCs. This chain joins TRBV5-1 and TRBJ2-1, with 8 bases aligning to TRBD1. The clonotype comes from a woman aged 40-49 years in good health. Some clones in this sample may be carry-over from other donors' samples. The CDR3 nucleotides read TGCGCCAGCAGCCTCCGGGACAGGACTACCGTTTTTGACAATGAGCAGTTCTTC. It is translated as CASSLRDRTTVFDNEQFF.